A single T cell receptor beta chain is shown here with its context. This entry belongs to a study of blood T cell repertoires in COVID-19. Whole-study context: The United States, Italy and Spain were the sources of the acute and convalescent COVID-19 samples.

Trimming took off 2 bases at V and 3 bases at J, with 10 bases between the two ends. The germline CDR1 and CDR2 sequences are SQVTM and ANQGSEA. CDR3 length: 13 residues. As handled by the study authors: It was from reference gene primer amplification that nucleated cell counts were estimated. The table came from immunoSEQ multiplex PCR; TCRdb's copy has only in-frame clones and leaves some out. The D gene and trimming were derived from the DNA, and the V and J assignments and clone size from that table. The sample has 120,000 or so clones; around 87% are singletons. The chain carries TRBV29-1 and TRBJ1-2, with D perhaps TRBD1 (5 bases). The sequence was obtained from a human donor in a cohort sampled during active COVID-19. Sequencing was done on a sample of peripheral blood. The CDR3 DNA sequence: TGCAGCGTTGAACGGGGGGGGTACTATGGCTACACCTTC. This encodes CSVERGGYYGYTF.